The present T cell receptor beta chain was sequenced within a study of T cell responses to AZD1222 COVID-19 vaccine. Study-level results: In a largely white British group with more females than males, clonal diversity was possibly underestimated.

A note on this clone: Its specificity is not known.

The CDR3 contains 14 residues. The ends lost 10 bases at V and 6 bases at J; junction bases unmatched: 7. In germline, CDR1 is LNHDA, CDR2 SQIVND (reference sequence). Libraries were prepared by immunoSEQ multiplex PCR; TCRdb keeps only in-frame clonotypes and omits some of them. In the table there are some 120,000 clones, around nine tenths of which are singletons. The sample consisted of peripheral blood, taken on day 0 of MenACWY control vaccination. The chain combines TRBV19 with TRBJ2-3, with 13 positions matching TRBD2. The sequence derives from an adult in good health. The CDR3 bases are TGTGCCACTAGACTAGCGGGAGGTTATGATACGCAGTATTTT. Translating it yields CATRLAGGYDTQYF. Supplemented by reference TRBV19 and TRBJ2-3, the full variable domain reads DGGITQSPKYLFRKEGQNVTLSCEQNLNHDAMYWYRQDPGQGLRLIYYSQIVNDFQKGDIAEGYSVSREKKESFPLTVTSAQKNPTAFYLCATRLAGGYDTQYFGPGTRLTVL.